This T cell receptor (beta chain) comes out of a study of T cell repertoires in cytomegalovirus infection. Study as a whole: It can be stated that public TCR beta signatures indicated CMV infection as well as a matching HLA type. Study-level results: People with CMV and the relevant HLA were identified by cumulative public TCR beta family frequency.

This clonotype was picked up a small number of times. Its antigen is as yet unknown. The CDR3 contains 16 residues. CDR1 is SGHTA, CDR2 FQGNSA, per germline. The germline V and J ends were trimmed by 1 base and 0 bases, with 10 bases remaining between them. TCRdb re-called the reads with MiXCR, one entry per CDR3 protein. The table records some 180,000 distinct CDR3 sequences, roughly 15% of them present only once. The TCR sequence derives from a human donor in good health (CMV status not recorded). Some clones in this sample may be carry-over from other donors' samples. The V and J genes are TRBV7-2 and TRBJ1-3; no reliable D call. Sequences were obtained from CD8+ T cells from PBMCs. The CDR3 sequence is CASSLEVSLSGNTIYF. The CDR3 coding sequence is TGTGCCAGCAGCTTAGAGGTCAGCCTCTCTGGAAACACCATATATTTT.